This is a list of T cell receptor beta chains from one sample in a study of blood T cell repertoires in COVID-19. Using immunoSEQ multiplex PCR, the repertoire was profiled, and TCRdb retains in-frame clones only, with some absent. Among some 74,000 clones listed, over 75% were seen once. The sample consisted of peripheral blood. The source of these receptors is a man aged 45-65 years with acute or convalescent COVID-19. CDR3s include the opening cysteine and the closing phenylalanine or tryptophan. A D gene is named only where the DNA matches it firmly. For some rows the clone size is stated as once, few or many, or as a class when expanded; others skip it.

cdr3_length	d_call	clone_size	v_call	j_call	cdr3_aa	cdr3_nt
20	TRBD2	once	TRBV24-1	TRBJ2-3	CATSQATGGYLGLAGGTQYF	TGTGCCACCAGCCAGGCTACAGGGGGGTACCTTGGACTAGCGGGGGGTACGCAGTATTTT
16	-	-	TRBV15	TRBJ2-2	CATSRGTTGRAGELFF	TGTGCCACCAGCAGAGGTACAACAGGGCGAGCCGGGGAGCTGTTTTTT
13	-	-	TRBV29-1	TRBJ2-1	CSVALSSYNEQFF	TGCAGCGTCGCCTTGAGCTCCTACAATGAGCAGTTCTTC
18	-	-	TRBV9	TRBJ1-1	CASSLSSGNRDPNTEAFF	TGTGCCAGCAGTCTAAGTAGTGGGAACAGGGACCCAAACACTGAAGCTTTCTTT
16	-	-	TRBV9	TRBJ1-4	CASSPAGGATNEKLFF	TGTGCCAGCAGCCCAGCCGGGGGAGCAACTAATGAAAAACTGTTTTTT
13	-	few	TRBV10-1	TRBJ2-7	CASSEGTTDEQYF	TGCGCCAGCAGTGAGGGGACAACCGACGAGCAGTACTTC
16	-	-	TRBV5-5	TRBJ1-1	CASRQEWAGANTEAFF	TGTGCCAGCAGACAGGAATGGGCAGGTGCTAACACTGAAGCTTTCTTT
12	-	-	TRBV11-3	TRBJ1-1	CASSRGGTEAFF	TGTGCCAGCAGCCGGGGTGGCACTGAAGCTTTCTTT
14	TRBD1	-	TRBV5-1	TRBJ2-1	CASSLQGTNNEQFF	TGCGCCAGCAGCTTACAGGGGACCAACAATGAGCAGTTCTTC
15	TRBD2	-	TRBV2	TRBJ2-5	CASSRRTSGGETQYF	TGTGCCAGCAGCCGCCGGACTAGCGGGGGGGAGACCCAGTACTTC
16	-	-	TRBV21-1	TRBJ1-5	CASSKKGDRANQPQHF	TGTGCCAGCAGCAAAAAGGGAGACAGGGCAAATCAGCCCCAGCATTTT
14	-	few	TRBV28	TRBJ2-7	CASNYPGSSYEQYF	TGTGCCAGCAATTACCCAGGGTCTTCCTACGAGCAGTACTTC
15	-	-	TRBV14	TRBJ1-2	CASSQDRGAVDGYTF	TGTGCCAGCAGCCAAGATCGCGGGGCGGTGGATGGCTACACCTTC
16	-	-	TRBV6-5	TRBJ2-1	CASSYSPGGTYNEQFF	TGTGCCAGCAGTTACTCCCCCGGGGGGACATACAATGAGCAGTTCTTC
13	TRBD1	once	TRBV24-1	TRBJ2-1	CATGQGAFNEQFF	TGTGCCACCGGACAGGGGGCTTTCAATGAGCAGTTCTTC
13	TRBD1	-	TRBV12-3/TRBV12-4	TRBJ2-1	CASTPPTGDEQFF	TGTGCCAGCACCCCCCCGACAGGGGATGAGCAGTTCTTC
17	TRBD1	-	TRBV27	TRBJ2-5	CASSLAGQGGFFETQYF	TGTGCCAGCAGCCTTGCGGGACAGGGGGGATTTTTTGAGACCCAGTACTTC